One and the same sample provided the 3 T cell receptor beta chains below, sequenced in a study of identical twins. TCRdb ran MiXCR on the 5' RACE reads and lists one entry per CDR3 protein. The repertoire holds roughly 770,000 distinct CDR3 sequences, with 15% to 20% as singletons. A further study also used this sample, focusing on T cells expressing NK-cell markers.

The sequencing input was PBMCs. Receptors were obtained from a woman younger than 35 in good health.

This clonotype was counted a few times. The chain joins TRBV12-3 or TRBV12-4 to TRBJ2-1; no firm D call. The CDR3 is 12 amino acids. Deletions cut 7 bases from V and 13 bases from J, with 17 bases between. CDR3 region: CASTSDTFVQFF. DNA of the CDR3: TGTGCCAGCACCTCCGACACTTTCGTACAGTTCTTC.

This clonotype has a handful of counts. The rearrangement uses TRBV12-3 or TRBV12-4 and TRBJ1-5; weak D call: TRBD1 (5 bases). V was cut by 3 bases and J by 3 bases, with 18 bases left in between. This CDR3 contains 17 residues. CDR3 sequence (DNA): TGTGCCAGCAGTTTGCGGTTCGGTAGACAGCTCAATCAGCCCCAGCATTTT. This gives the protein CASSLRFGRQLNQPQHF.

This clonotype was counted between two and nine times. The chain is built from TRBV3-1 and TRBJ1-1; 7 positions match TRBD1. The germline V gene has CDR1 LGHDT and CDR2 YNNKEL (reference sequence). The junction had 5 bases not matched to a gene; V was cut back by 6 bases and J by 1 base. The length of the CDR3 is 14 residues. In DNA, the CDR3 is TGTGCCAGCAGTGCGACAGGGACGAACACTGAAGCTTTCTTT. It specifies CASSATGTNTEAFF.